Listed below are T cell receptor beta chains from one sample, sequenced in a study of beta chain features in type 1 diabetes. Produced via immunoSEQ multiplex PCR; TCRdb's table is partial and in-frame only. The sample lists 150,000 to 180,000 clones, about 7.3% occurring once. The source material was central memory CD4+ T cells from blood. The receptors were gathered from a man aged 18 to 30 in good health. Both conserved end residues are part of each CDR3. The D gene is left open where the match is weak. The listing skips clone size in some rows; elsewhere it reads once, few, many or a size class.

D gene: -
clone size: few
J gene: TRBJ2-3
V gene: TRBV29-1
CDR3 protein: CSVDNEGTDTQYF
CDR3 DNA: TGCAGCGTCGACAATGAAGGCACAGATACGCAGTATTTT

D gene: TRBD1
clone size: few
J gene: TRBJ1-4
V gene: TRBV7-2
CDR3 protein: CASSPGGTGGFEKLFF
CDR3 DNA: TGTGCCAGCAGCCCCGGGGGGACAGGGGGATTTGAAAAACTGTTTTTT

D gene: TRBD1
clone size: many
J gene: TRBJ2-7
V gene: TRBV29-1
CDR3 protein: CSTSTGSSYEQYF
CDR3 DNA: TGCAGCACATCGACAGGGAGCTCCTACGAGCAGTACTTC

D gene: -
clone size: many
J gene: TRBJ2-1
V gene: TRBV7-2
CDR3 protein: CASSSYLPGEQFF
CDR3 DNA: TGTGCCAGCAGCTCATACCTCCCAGGTGAGCAGTTCTTC

D gene: -
clone size: many
J gene: TRBJ1-4
V gene: TRBV30
CDR3 protein: CAWSELPNEKLFF
CDR3 DNA: TGTGCCTGGAGTGAGCTGCCTAATGAAAAACTGTTTTTT

D gene: -
clone size: many
J gene: TRBJ2-2
V gene: TRBV5-6
CDR3 protein: CASSLVVAGELFF
CDR3 DNA: TGTGCCAGCAGCTTGGTAGTGGCCGGGGAGCTGTTTTTT

D gene: TRBD1
clone size: few
J gene: TRBJ2-5
V gene: TRBV6-5
CDR3 protein: CASRRTGGGETQYF
CDR3 DNA: TGTGCCAGCAGAAGAACAGGGGGAGGAGAGACCCAGTACTTC

D gene: -
clone size: -
J gene: TRBJ2-7
V gene: TRBV4-1
CDR3 protein: CASSTEQGGTYEQYF
CDR3 DNA: TGCGCCAGCAGCACGGAGCAGGGGGGCACCTACGAGCAGTACTTC

D gene: TRBD1
clone size: -
J gene: TRBJ1-5
V gene: TRBV2
CDR3 protein: CASSKGTVSNQPQHF
CDR3 DNA: TGTGCCAGCAGTAAGGGGACAGTTAGCAATCAGCCCCAGCATTTT

D gene: -
clone size: -
J gene: TRBJ1-5
V gene: TRBV7-2
CDR3 protein: CASSLGPNQPQHF
CDR3 DNA: TGTGCCAGCAGCTTGGGGCCTAATCAGCCCCAGCATTTT

D gene: -
clone size: -
J gene: TRBJ2-3
V gene: TRBV7-2
CDR3 protein: CASSLLGLGDTQYF
CDR3 DNA: TGTGCCAGCAGCTTGCTGGGCCTCGGAGATACGCAGTATTTT

D gene: -
clone size: -
J gene: TRBJ1-2
V gene: TRBV28
CDR3 protein: CASSVNYGYTF
CDR3 DNA: TGTGCCAGCAGTGTAAATTATGGCTACACCTTC

D gene: TRBD1
clone size: few
J gene: TRBJ2-7
V gene: TRBV28
CDR3 protein: CASSSGTGPEQYF
CDR3 DNA: TGTGCCAGCAGTTCCGGGACAGGGCCCGAGCAGTACTTC

D gene: TRBD1
clone size: -
J gene: TRBJ1-6
V gene: TRBV7-6
CDR3 protein: CASSQGQVGGPLHF
CDR3 DNA: TGTGCCAGCAGCCAAGGACAGGTCGGAGGACCCCTCCACTTT

D gene: TRBD2
clone size: -
J gene: TRBJ2-2
V gene: TRBV30
CDR3 protein: CAWGGLAGGRANTGELFF
CDR3 DNA: TGTGCCTGGGGGGGACTAGCGGGAGGCAGAGCGAACACCGGGGAGCTGTTTTTT

D gene: -
clone size: -
J gene: TRBJ2-3
V gene: TRBV9
CDR3 protein: CASSVDPGHLGTDTQYF
CDR3 DNA: TGTGCCAGCAGCGTGGACCCGGGACATTTGGGCACAGATACGCAGTATTTT

D gene: -
clone size: many
J gene: TRBJ1-2
V gene: TRBV30
CDR3 protein: CASHSGSGGLYTF
CDR3 DNA: TGTGCCTCCCATTCGGGGTCAGGAGGGTTGTACACCTTC

D gene: TRBD1
clone size: few
J gene: TRBJ1-2
V gene: TRBV4-3
CDR3 protein: CASSQDSRTGYGYTF
CDR3 DNA: TGCGCCAGCAGCCAAGATAGTAGGACAGGATATGGCTACACCTTC

D gene: -
clone size: few
J gene: TRBJ2-1
V gene: TRBV7-9
CDR3 protein: CASSPRGGAYNEQFF
CDR3 DNA: TGTGCCAGCAGCCCTCGGGGCGGGGCCTACAATGAGCAGTTCTTC

D gene: TRBD1
clone size: few
J gene: TRBJ2-5
V gene: TRBV29-1
CDR3 protein: CSVGSGTAEETQYF
CDR3 DNA: TGCAGCGTTGGGTCCGGGACAGCAGAAGAGACCCAGTACTTC

D gene: -
clone size: -
J gene: TRBJ1-5
V gene: TRBV29-1
CDR3 protein: CSVGRDVNQPQHF
CDR3 DNA: TGCAGCGTTGGGAGAGATGTGAATCAGCCCCAGCATTTT

D gene: -
clone size: few
J gene: TRBJ2-7
V gene: TRBV5-6
CDR3 protein: CASSSTLDGSYEQYF
CDR3 DNA: TGTGCCAGCAGCTCGACACTCGACGGCTCCTACGAGCAGTACTTC

D gene: -
clone size: few
J gene: TRBJ1-2
V gene: TRBV4-2
CDR3 protein: CASSQAVQAGGYTF
CDR3 DNA: TGTGCCAGCAGCCAAGCTGTACAGGCTGGTGGCTACACCTTC

D gene: -
clone size: -
J gene: TRBJ2-1
V gene: TRBV7-2
CDR3 protein: CASSLGVGRIQFF
CDR3 DNA: TGTGCCAGCAGCTTAGGAGTGGGCAGGATACAGTTCTTC

D gene: -
clone size: -
J gene: TRBJ1-2
V gene: TRBV7-2
CDR3 protein: CASSLLGRASGYTF
CDR3 DNA: TGTGCCAGCAGCTTACTAGGCAGGGCAAGTGGCTACACCTTC

D gene: TRBD1
clone size: few
J gene: TRBJ1-3
V gene: TRBV5-1
CDR3 protein: CASSRTGDTIYF
CDR3 DNA: TGCGCCAGCAGCCGGACAGGGGACACCATATATTTT